These 27 T cell receptor beta chains came from one sample sequenced in a study of T cell responses to AZD1222 COVID-19 vaccine (dated by TCRdb to about 2021). In light of the paper, this sample's time point label describes: about 28 days (+/-7) after the second vaccine dose. The method behind the library was the immunoSEQ multiplex PCR assay. In TCRdb, the immuneACCESS table is reduced to in-frame sequences with V and J assigned. These tables do not hold every clone; where another copy was compared, an unresolved V gene accounts for under half, and the others remain unexplained. A total of about 110,000 clones appear in this sample, roughly 90% of them only once. 8% to 10% of the sample is in the top ten clones. The sample in question was peripheral blood, obtained 28 days after the second AZD1222 dose. The receptors were sampled from an adult who received the AZD1222 COVID-19 vaccine.

This clone was recorded once. The chain joins TRBV11-2 to TRBJ2-5; 11 bases match TRBD2. V gave up 1 base and J gave up 4 bases; unmatched junction bases: 8. CDR3 length: 17 residues. The germline gives CDR1 SGHAT, CDR2 FQNNGV. The CDR3: CASSLVPRLAGRETQYF. The DNA of the CDR3 is TGTGCCAGCAGCTTAGTCCCTCGACTAGCGGGGCGAGAGACCCAGTACTTC.

The chain carries TRBV7-6 and TRBJ2-2; D is possibly TRBD2 (5 bases). V lost 7 bases and J 4 bases, leaving 10 bases between the germline ends. Germline V gene sequence: CDR1 SGHVS, CDR2 FNYEAQ. CDR3 length: 13 amino acids. CDR3 in amino acids: CASTGSGTGELFF. The CDR3 nucleotides read TGTGCCAGCACGGGGAGCGGCACCGGGGAGCTGTTTTTT.

The chain has TRBV5-1 and TRBJ1-2, with D unresolved. There are 12 residues in the CDR3. Germline V gives CDR1 SGHRS, CDR2 YFSETQ. The germline V and J ends were trimmed by 7 bases and 3 bases, with 10 bases remaining between them. The DNA for the CDR3 is TGCGCCAGCGCGACTCGGGACTATGGCTACACCTTC. Translated: CASATRDYGYTF.

The chain is built from TRBV5-6 and TRBJ2-7; D may be TRBD1 or TRBD2 (5 bases each). The V gene lost 4 bases and the J gene lost 3 bases, with 14 bases spanning the gap. Per the germline V gene, CDR1 is SGHDT and CDR2 is YYEEEE. This CDR3 contains 14 residues. The CDR3 sequence is CASSPGTANYEQYF. The CDR3 DNA reads TGTGCCAGCAGCCCCGGGACGGCAAACTACGAGCAGTACTTC.

This chain's CDR3 is CASSQHNEKLFF. CDR3 coding DNA: TGTGCCAGCAGCCAGCATAATGAAAAACTGTTTTTT. The chain combines TRBV4-2 with TRBJ1-4; unclear D gene. The CDR3 runs to 12 residues. Trimming stripped 3 bases from V and 4 bases from J, with 3 bases between. CDR1 and CDR2 (germline): LGHNA, YNFKEQ.

V gene TRBV5-1 combines with J gene TRBJ1-5; no definite D call. The CDR3 has 13 residues. CDR1 and CDR2 (germline): SGHRS, YFSETQ. Trimming cost V 3 bases and J 3 bases, with 7 bases left between them. For the CDR3, the DNA is TGCGCCAGCAGCTACCGGCCCAATCAGCCCCAGCATTTT. Its protein is CASSYRPNQPQHF.

In this sample, this clone turned up once. This sequence joins TRBV7-9 and TRBJ2-5, with TRBD1 as a possible D gene (5 bases). This CDR3 region has 14 residues. The V end lost 1 base, the J end lost 9 bases, and 15 bases lay between the germline ends. Germline lookup yields CDR1 SEHNR and CDR2 FQNEAQ (reference sequence). The CDR3 here is CASSLGGRAVAQYF. In DNA form, the CDR3 reads TGTGCCAGCAGCTTAGGTGGCAGGGCGGTGGCCCAGTACTTC. Full variable domain (outside the CDR3, taken from reference TRBV7-9 and TRBJ2-5): DTGVSQNPRHKITKRGQNVTFRCDPISEHNRLYWYRQTLGQGPEFLTYFQNEAQLEKSRLLSDRFSAERPKGSFSTLEIQRTEQGDSAMYLCASSLGGRAVAQYFGPGTRLLVL.

This clone showed up just once. The V and J genes are TRBV6-5 and TRBJ1-2; the match to TRBD1 covers 7 bases. The J segment lost 7 bases and the V segment lost 9 bases, leaving 11 bases of the junction unmatched. Germline values: CDR1 MNHEY, CDR2 SVGAGI. This CDR3 has 13 amino acids. This CDR3 is CASRQGRVAGYTF. The CDR3 DNA reads TGTGCCAGTAGACAGGGCAGGGTCGCTGGCTACACCTTC.

This clone came up once. This chain links TRBV6-5 with TRBJ1-2; D is possibly TRBD1 (6 bases). The CDR3 length is 13 residues. Germline assignment: CDR1 MNHEY and CDR2 SVGAGI. V dropped 6 bases and J dropped 4 bases, with 12 bases sitting between them. The CDR3 loop is CASRTGGAYGYTF. CDR3 sequence (DNA): TGTGCCAGCAGGACAGGCGGCGCCTATGGCTACACCTTC.

This chain uses TRBV28 with TRBJ2-1, with D tentatively TRBD1 (6 bases). Per germline, CDR1 MDHEN and CDR2 SYDVKM. V lost 2 bases and J 8 bases, leaving 13 bases between the germline ends. The CDR3 covers 14 residues. The CDR3 region has the DNA TGTGCCAGCAGTTTAGGACAGCGTGTTGATGAGCAGTTCTTC. This gives the protein CASSLGQRVDEQFF.

V gene TRBV27 combines with J gene TRBJ2-1, with D perhaps TRBD1 or TRBD2 (6 bases each). V lost 5 bases, J lost 4 bases, and 9 bases lay in between. Germline V gene sequence: CDR1 MNHEY, CDR2 SMNVEV (reference sequence). The CDR3 totals 13 residues. The CDR3 sequence: CASSQGTYNEQFF. The CDR3 DNA reads as TGTGCCAGCAGTCAGGGGACTTACAATGAGCAGTTCTTC.

Points on this clone: Other DNA sequences in this sample translate to the same CDR3. This chain connects TRBV7-2 to TRBJ2-1; D is perhaps TRBD2 (6 bases). Germline lookup yields CDR1 SGHTA and CDR2 FQGNSA. With 5 bases removed from V and 0 bases from J, the gap between germline ends came to 8 bases. This CDR3 comprises 14 residues. The CDR3 here is CASSPGGSYNEQFF. Written as DNA, the CDR3 is TGTGCCAGCAGCCCCGGGGGCTCCTACAATGAGCAGTTCTTC.

This rearrangement joins TRBV4-1 to TRBJ1-2; the match to TRBD1 covers 9 bases. V was pared by 1 base and J by 8 bases, with 2 bases of the junction left unmatched. From germline, CDR1 is MGHRA and CDR2 YSYEKL. The CDR3 sequence is 13 residues long. Here the CDR3 DNA reads TGCGCCAGCAGCCAAGGGACAGGGGAAGGCTACACCTTC. Its translation: CASSQGTGEGYTF.

The rearrangement links TRBV19 to TRBJ1-1; no firm D call. Germline V gives CDR1 LNHDA, CDR2 SQIVND (reference sequence). Trimming cost V 5 bases and J 4 bases, with 8 bases left between them. This CDR3 comprises 12 residues. CDR3 sequence (DNA): TGTGCCAGTAGTTTTACCGGCACTGAAGCTTTCTTT. It yields the protein CASSFTGTEAFF.

The rearrangement joins TRBV4-1 to TRBJ1-6; perhaps TRBD1 as D (5 bases). The CDR3 loop spans 16 amino acids. The V gene lost 4 bases and the J gene lost 7 bases, with 17 bases spanning the gap. Germline V lookup: CDR1 MGHRA, CDR2 YSYEKL. CDR3 residues: CASSLRGVQGNSPLHF. DNA of the CDR3: TGCGCCAGCAGCCTCCGGGGGGTGCAGGGCAATTCACCCCTCCACTTT.

The V and J genes are TRBV11-1 and TRBJ1-3, with D perhaps matching TRBD1 (5 bases). Germline CDR1 and CDR2: SGHAT and FQDESV (reference sequence). The CDR3 loop spans 14 amino acids. V lost 7 bases to trimming and J lost 2 bases, with 12 bases between them. In DNA form, the CDR3 reads TGTGCCAGCACGAGGAGGGGAACTGGAAACACCATATATTTT. Translated: CASTRRGTGNTIYF.

The V gene is TRBV4-3, the J gene TRBJ1-2; D gene uncertain. CDR1 and CDR2 (germline): LGHNA, YSLEER. Deletions cut 1 base from V and 8 bases from J, with 17 bases between. The CDR3 loop spans 15 amino acids. DNA of the CDR3: TGCGCCAGCAGCCAAGGCCCACGTTCGGCTGAGGGCTACACCTTC. It is translated as CASSQGPRSAEGYTF.

The chain employs TRBV18 and TRBJ2-7, with 10 bases identical to TRBD1. The germline V gene has CDR1 KGHSH and CDR2 LQKENI. The V segment lost 0 bases and the J segment 4 bases; nucleotides outside the gene matches: 9. This CDR3 is 17 amino acids long. In DNA, the CDR3 is TGTGCCAGCTCACCACCGACTGGCGGGACAGGGGTGTACGAGCAGTACTTC. This sequence encodes CASSPPTGGTGVYEQYF.

The chain combines TRBV20-1 with TRBJ2-7; a possible D gene is TRBD2 (6 bases). V lost 6 bases to trimming and J lost 4 bases, with 10 bases between them. The germline V gene has CDR1 DFQATT and CDR2 SNEGSKA (reference sequence). CDR3 length equals 11 residues. CDR3 sequence reads: CSAPGVYEQYF. The CDR3 DNA follows: TGCAGTGCCCCGGGGGTTTACGAGCAGTACTTC.

Only a few counts were recorded for this clone. The chain uses TRBV28 and TRBJ2-1, with 7 nucleotides matching TRBD2. J gave up 9 bases and V 3 bases, and 14 bases lay outside the gene matches. The CDR3 is 16 residues long. CDR1 and CDR2 from the germline V gene are MDHEN and SYDVKM. DNA for the CDR3: TGTGCCAGCAGTTTTATCCCCAGCGGGACTGTCGGTGAGCAGTTCTTC. Its protein product is CASSFIPSGTVGEQFF.

The J gene is TRBJ2-1, the V gene TRBV3-1 (or the pseudogene TRBV3-2), with D tentatively TRBD2 (6 bases). CDR1 is LGHDT and CDR2 is YNNKEL in the germline V gene (reference sequence). The V and J ends lost 1 base and 2 bases respectively, with 18 bases between them. CDR3 length: 18 residues. The CDR3 nucleotides read TGTGCCAGCAGCCAAGGGGTTAAGCGCGGGATCACCTACAATGAGCAGTTCTTC. It is translated as CASSQGVKRGITYNEQFF.

The gene calls are TRBV7-2 and TRBJ1-2; D uncertain. The CDR3 is 14 amino acids. Germline values: CDR1 SGHTA, CDR2 FQGNSA. V gave up 2 bases and J gave up 4 bases, with 11 bases separating them. CDR3 sequence: CASSLSSRLYGYTF. The CDR3 nucleotides read TGTGCCAGCAGCTTAAGCAGCCGCCTCTATGGCTACACCTTC.

This rearrangement joins TRBV5-3 to TRBJ2-6; TRBD1 aligns across 8 bases. TRBV5-3 is annotated as an ORF whose role is uncertain. This CDR3 is built from 18 residues. V gave up 5 bases and J gave up 2 bases; unmatched junction bases: 12. The CDR3 DNA sequence: TGTGCCAGAAGACCTTCGGACAGGGTTGGTCCTGGGGCCAACGTCCTGACTTTC. As protein: CARRPSDRVGPGANVLTF.

The rearrangement uses TRBV14 and TRBJ2-3; 10 nucleotides line up with TRBD2. The CDR3 loop spans 16 amino acids. Looked up from germline, CDR1 is SGHDN and CDR2 is FVKESK. Trimming removed 3 bases from V and 2 bases from J; junction bases left unmatched: 5. In DNA, the CDR3 is TGTGCCAGCAGCCAGAGAGCGGGAGGGACCACAGATACGCAGTATTTT. Translation: CASSQRAGGTTDTQYF.

This chain links TRBV6-5 with TRBJ1-2, with a possible D match to TRBD1 (5 bases). The germline V and J ends were trimmed by 6 bases and 4 bases, with 18 bases remaining between them. Looked up from germline, CDR1 is MNHEY and CDR2 is SVGAGI. The CDR3 runs to 15 residues. The CDR3 loop reads CASSGTNLGSYGYTF. The CDR3 DNA reads as TGTGCCAGCAGCGGGACCAATTTGGGTAGCTATGGCTACACCTTC.

The V and J genes are TRBV7-9 and TRBJ1-3; no clear D gene. V was pared by 0 bases and J by 1 base, with 16 bases between. Germline CDR1 SEHNR, CDR2 FQNEAQ (reference sequence). The CDR3 is 18 amino acids. As DNA, the CDR3 is TGTGCCAGCAGCTTAGCTTCTGCGGCTCCGTCTTCTGGAAACACCATATATTTT. Its translation: CASSLASAAPSSGNTIYF.

The rearrangement joins TRBV5-1 to TRBJ1-2, with no clear D. V dropped 0 bases and J dropped 0 bases, with 6 bases sitting between them. Germline V CDR1 and CDR2: SGHRS, YFSETQ. The CDR3 runs 14 residues. In DNA, the CDR3 is TGCGCCAGCAGCTTGGCCAGCACTAACTATGGCTACACCTTC. Encoded protein: CASSLASTNYGYTF.